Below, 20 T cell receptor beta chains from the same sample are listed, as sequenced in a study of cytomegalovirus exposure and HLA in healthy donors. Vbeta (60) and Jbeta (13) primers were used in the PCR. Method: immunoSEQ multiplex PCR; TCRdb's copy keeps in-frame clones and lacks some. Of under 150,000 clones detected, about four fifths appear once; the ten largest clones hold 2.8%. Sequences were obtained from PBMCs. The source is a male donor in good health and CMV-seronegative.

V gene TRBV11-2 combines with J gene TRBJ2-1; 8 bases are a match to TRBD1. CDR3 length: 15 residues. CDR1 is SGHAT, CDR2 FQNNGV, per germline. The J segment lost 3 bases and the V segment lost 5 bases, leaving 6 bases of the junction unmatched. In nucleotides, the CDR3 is TGTGCCAGCAGCCTGACAGGGGCGGGCTACAATGAGCAGTTCTTC. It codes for CASSLTGAGYNEQFF.

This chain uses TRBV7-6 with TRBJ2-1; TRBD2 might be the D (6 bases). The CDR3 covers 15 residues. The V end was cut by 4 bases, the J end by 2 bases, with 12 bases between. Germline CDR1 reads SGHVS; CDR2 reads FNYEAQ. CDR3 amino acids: CASSSGGIAYNEQFF. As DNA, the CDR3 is TGTGCCAGCAGCTCTGGAGGGATCGCCTACAATGAGCAGTTCTTC.

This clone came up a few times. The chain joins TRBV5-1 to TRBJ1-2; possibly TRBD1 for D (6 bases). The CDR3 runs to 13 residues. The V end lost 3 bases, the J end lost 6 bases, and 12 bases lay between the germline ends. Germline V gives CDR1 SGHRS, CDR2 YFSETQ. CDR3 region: CASSSQGRDGYTF. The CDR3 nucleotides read TGCGCCAGCAGCTCGCAGGGGAGGGATGGCTACACCTTC.

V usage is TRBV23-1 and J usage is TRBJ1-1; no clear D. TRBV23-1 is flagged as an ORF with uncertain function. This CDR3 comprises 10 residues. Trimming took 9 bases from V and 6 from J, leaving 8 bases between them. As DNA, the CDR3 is TGCGCCAGTCCGAGGTCTGAAGCTTTCTTT. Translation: CASPRSEAFF.

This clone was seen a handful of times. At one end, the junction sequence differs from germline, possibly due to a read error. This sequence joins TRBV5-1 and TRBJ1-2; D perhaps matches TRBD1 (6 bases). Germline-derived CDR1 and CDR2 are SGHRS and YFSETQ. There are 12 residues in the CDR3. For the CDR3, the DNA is TGCGCCAGCAGGACGGACAGTGACAGCTACCCCTTC. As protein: CASRTDSDSYPF.

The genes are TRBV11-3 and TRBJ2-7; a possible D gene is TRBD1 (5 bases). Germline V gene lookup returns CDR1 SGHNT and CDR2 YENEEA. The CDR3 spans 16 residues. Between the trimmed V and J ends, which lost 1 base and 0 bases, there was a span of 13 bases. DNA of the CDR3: TGTGCCAGCAGCTTAGGGGCAGACAGAAACTCCTACGAGCAGTACTTC. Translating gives CASSLGADRNSYEQYF.

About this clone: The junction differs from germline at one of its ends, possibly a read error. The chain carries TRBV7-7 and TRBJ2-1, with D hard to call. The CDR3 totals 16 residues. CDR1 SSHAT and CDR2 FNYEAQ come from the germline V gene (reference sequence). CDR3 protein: CASSPKLAAAYNEQFF. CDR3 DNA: TGTGCTAGCAGCCCAAAACTGGCGGCGGCCTACAATGAGCAGTTCTTC.

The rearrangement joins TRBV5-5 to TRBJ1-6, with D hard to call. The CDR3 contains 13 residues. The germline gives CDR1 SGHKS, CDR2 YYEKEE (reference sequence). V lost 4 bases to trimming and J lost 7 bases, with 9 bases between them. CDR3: CASSHEWNSPLHF. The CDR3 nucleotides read TGTGCCAGCAGCCACGAGTGGAATTCACCCCTCCACTTT. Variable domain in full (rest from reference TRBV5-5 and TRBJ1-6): DAGVTQSPTHLIKTRGQQVTLRCSPISGHKSVSWYQQVLGQGPQFIFQYYEKEERGRGNFPDRFSARQFPNYSSELNVNALLLGDSALYLCASSHEWNSPLHFGNGTRLTVT.

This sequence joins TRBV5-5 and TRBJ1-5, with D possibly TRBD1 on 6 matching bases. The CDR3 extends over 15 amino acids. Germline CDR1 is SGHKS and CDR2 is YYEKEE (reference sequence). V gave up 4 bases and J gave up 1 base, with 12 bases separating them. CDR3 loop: CASSPDSFSNQPQHF. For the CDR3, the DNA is TGTGCCAGCAGCCCGGACAGTTTCAGCAATCAGCCCCAGCATTTT.

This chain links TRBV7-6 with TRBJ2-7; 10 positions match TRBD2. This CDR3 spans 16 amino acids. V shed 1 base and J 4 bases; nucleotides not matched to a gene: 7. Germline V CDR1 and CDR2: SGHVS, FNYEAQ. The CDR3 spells CASSLGRLAGIYEQYF. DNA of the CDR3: TGTGCCAGCAGCTTAGGCCGACTAGCGGGCATATACGAGCAGTACTTC.

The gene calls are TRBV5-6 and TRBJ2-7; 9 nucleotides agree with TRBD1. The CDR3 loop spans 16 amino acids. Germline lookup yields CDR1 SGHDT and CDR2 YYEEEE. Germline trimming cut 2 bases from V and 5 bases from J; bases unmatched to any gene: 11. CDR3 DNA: TGTGCCAGCAGCTTAGTAACAGGGGGCAACGTAAACGAGCAGTACTTC. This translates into CASSLVTGGNVNEQYF.

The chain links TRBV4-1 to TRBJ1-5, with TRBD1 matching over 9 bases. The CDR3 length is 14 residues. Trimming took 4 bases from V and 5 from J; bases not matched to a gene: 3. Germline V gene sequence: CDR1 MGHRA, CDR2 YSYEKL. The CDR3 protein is CASSLGQGDQPQHF. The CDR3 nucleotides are TGCGCCAGCAGCCTGGGACAGGGCGATCAGCCCCAGCATTTT.

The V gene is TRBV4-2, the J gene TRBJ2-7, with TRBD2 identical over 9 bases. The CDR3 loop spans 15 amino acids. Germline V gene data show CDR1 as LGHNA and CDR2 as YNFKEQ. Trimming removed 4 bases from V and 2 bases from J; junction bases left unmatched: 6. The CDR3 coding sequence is TGTGCCAGCAGCCCGACTAGCGGTGCCACCTACGAGCAGTACTTC. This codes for CASSPTSGATYEQYF.

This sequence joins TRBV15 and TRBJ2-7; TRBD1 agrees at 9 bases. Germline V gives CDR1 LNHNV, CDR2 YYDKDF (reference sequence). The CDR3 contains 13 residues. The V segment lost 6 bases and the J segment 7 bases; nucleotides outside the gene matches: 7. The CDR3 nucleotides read TGTGCCACCAGACCGGGGGACAGGGCGGAGCAGTACTTC. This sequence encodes CATRPGDRAEQYF.

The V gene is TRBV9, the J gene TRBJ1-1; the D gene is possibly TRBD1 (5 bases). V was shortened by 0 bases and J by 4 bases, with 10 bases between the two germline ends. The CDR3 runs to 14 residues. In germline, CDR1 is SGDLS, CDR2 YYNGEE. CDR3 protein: CASSVVGGATEAFF. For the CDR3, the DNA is TGTGCCAGCAGCGTAGTTGGAGGGGCCACTGAAGCTTTCTTT.

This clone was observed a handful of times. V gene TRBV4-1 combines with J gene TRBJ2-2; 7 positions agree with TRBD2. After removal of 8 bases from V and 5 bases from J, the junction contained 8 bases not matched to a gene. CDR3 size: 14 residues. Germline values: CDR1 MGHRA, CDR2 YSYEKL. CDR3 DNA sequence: TGCGCCAGCCGGGCGGGAGTAACGACCGGGGAGCTGTTTTTT. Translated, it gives CASRAGVTTGELFF.

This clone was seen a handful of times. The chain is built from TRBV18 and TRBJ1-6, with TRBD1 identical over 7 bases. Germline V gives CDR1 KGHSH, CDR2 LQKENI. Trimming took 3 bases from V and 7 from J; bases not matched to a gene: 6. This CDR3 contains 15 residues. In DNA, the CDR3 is TGTGCCAGCTCACCGTCGGGACAGCCGAATTCACCCCTCCACTTT. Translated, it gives CASSPSGQPNSPLHF.

This CDR3 reads CASSLYNLPYGYTF. The CDR3, as DNA: TGTGCCAGCAGCTTATATAACCTACCCTATGGCTACACCTTC. This chain joins TRBV7-9 and TRBJ1-2; D gene unclear. The CDR3 totals 14 residues. The V gene lost 2 bases and the J gene lost 4 bases, with 11 bases spanning the gap. CDR1 is SEHNR, CDR2 FQNEAQ, per germline (reference sequence).

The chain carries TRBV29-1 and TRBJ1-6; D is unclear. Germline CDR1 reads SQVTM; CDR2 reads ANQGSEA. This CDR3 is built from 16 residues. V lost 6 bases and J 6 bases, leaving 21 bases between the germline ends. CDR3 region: CSVGELRAWGNSPLHF. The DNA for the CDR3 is TGCAGCGTCGGGGAACTGAGGGCATGGGGTAATTCACCCCTCCACTTT.

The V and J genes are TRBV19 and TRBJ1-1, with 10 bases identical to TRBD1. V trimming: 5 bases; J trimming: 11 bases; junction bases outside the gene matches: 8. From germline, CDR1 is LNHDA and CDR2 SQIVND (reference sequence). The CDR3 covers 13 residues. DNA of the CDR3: TGTGCCAGTAGTGTCGGGACAGGGGACAGGGCTTTCTTT. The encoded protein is CASSVGTGDRAFF.